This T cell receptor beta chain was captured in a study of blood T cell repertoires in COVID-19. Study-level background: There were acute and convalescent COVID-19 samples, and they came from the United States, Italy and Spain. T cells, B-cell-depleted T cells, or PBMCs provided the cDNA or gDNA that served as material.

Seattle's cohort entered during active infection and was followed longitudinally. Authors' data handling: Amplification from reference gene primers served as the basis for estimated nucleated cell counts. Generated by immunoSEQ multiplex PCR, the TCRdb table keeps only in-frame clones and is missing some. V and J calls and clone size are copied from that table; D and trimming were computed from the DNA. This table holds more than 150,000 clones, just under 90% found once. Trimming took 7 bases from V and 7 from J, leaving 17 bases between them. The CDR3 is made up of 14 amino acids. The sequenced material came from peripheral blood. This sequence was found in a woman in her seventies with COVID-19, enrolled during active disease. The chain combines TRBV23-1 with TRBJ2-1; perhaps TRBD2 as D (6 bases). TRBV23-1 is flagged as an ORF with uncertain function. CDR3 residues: CASTAVRGRNEQFF. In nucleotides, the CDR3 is TGCGCCAGCACGGCGGTCCGGGGGAGAAATGAGCAGTTCTTC.